This T cell receptor beta chain was captured by sequencing in a study of CD8+ T cells in alopecia areata (dated by TCRdb to 2017 to 2018). Broadly, across the study: The treated patients took part in an open-label pilot trial in which moderate-to-severe alopecia areata was treated with oral tofacitinib at 5 to 10 mg twice daily. Patients on tofacitinib were biopsied at baseline and after 4 and 24 weeks of treatment, and several of the patients also had a later scalp biopsy. Amplification of TCRbeta CDR3 regions was done by immunoSEQ multiplex PCR using 35 Vbeta forward primers and 13 Jbeta reverse primers. In humans, TCRbeta sequencing was performed on scalp tissue and on sorted CD4+ and CD8+ peripheral blood T cells from healthy controls and from patients with patchy or totalis/universalis alopecia areata. Clonality in the scalp was compared among normal scalp (n=4), patchy alopecia areata scalp (n=8), and alopecia totalis/universalis scalp (n=8). In both human patients and the C3H/HeJ mouse model, the study applied high-throughput TCRbeta sequencing to look at T cell clonal expansion in alopecia areata. Tofacitinib was given for 6 to 18 months, followed by 6 months of follow-up off drug to assess delayed response and recurrence. RNA was extracted with the PAXgene miRNA kit for fixed scalp, the miRNeasy kit for PBMCs, and the RNeasy kit for mouse skin.

To prepare the library, the immunoSEQ multiplex PCR assay was applied. To provide template for TCR sequencing, every sample had RNA extracted and reverse transcribed into cDNA. SuperScript III was used for first-strand cDNA synthesis, primed with a 2:1 mix of oligo-dT and random hexamers. A synthetic immune receptor repertoire was used to assess amplification bias, and residual bias was removed computationally. For the original study's pipeline: Raw reads were preprocessed for error removal, and CDR3 was defined according to IMGT conventions as running from the conserved cysteine to phenylalanine. To get clonality, Shannon entropy was normalized by log2 of the number of productive unique TCRs and the result was subtracted from 1. Whether each scalp clone was CD4 or CD8 was inferred by checking scalp TCRbeta sequences against the CD4 and CD8 repertoires from sorted blood. TCRdb took over this immuneACCESS table, retaining in-frame rearrangements with V and J assigned. Such tables are incomplete; in checked studies, under half of the missing clones stem from an unresolved V gene, and the remainder is unexplained. V and J calls and clone size are given by that table; D and trimming were obtained from the DNA. The sample table holds some 150,000 clones, of which less than 75% were seen once. In total, the top ten clones hold about 10% of the sample.

Paper-wide results and their limitations: Lesional scalp, especially in alopecia totalis/universalis, showed higher clonality and more expanded CD8+ clones than normal scalp, suggesting antigenic drive. Compared with mice, TCR sequences shared between patients were less clear, possibly partly because of HLA diversity across the patient population. Scalp TCR repertoire analysis is complicated because resident alphabeta T cells in normal human skin are also sequenced, whereas mouse skin is dominated by gammadelta T cells.

The time point label here, explained by the study, means: baseline before oral tofacitinib. Lesional scalp punch biopsies and peripheral blood were obtained from alopecia areata patients. PBMCs were separated by density centrifugation and stained for CD3, CD4 and CD8, after which CD4+ and CD8+ T cells were sorted on a FACSAria. As concerns this clone: What antigen it recognizes has not been identified. The input lacks base qualities; no much larger clone sits a single base away.

The CDR3 holds 15 amino acids from the cysteine to the phenylalanine. This entry keeps only the CDR3 DNA: 45 bases, framed from base 1. CDR1 and CDR2, per the germline V gene, are SQVTM and ANQGSEA. V is clipped by 0 bases and J by 3 bases, and the sequence between their germline boundaries is 15 bases long. Recombination linked TRBV29-1 to TRBJ2-7; matching of 6 bases hints at TRBD1 as the D gene. The clonotype was recovered from a human donor with alopecia areata. Source: CD8+ T cells sorted from blood, taken at week 0. In nucleotide form, the sequence is TGCAGCGTTGAAGATCGGGCAGGGGCTTACTACGAGCAGTACTTC. Its translation is CSVEDRAGAYYEQYF.